This TCR beta chain was obtained from a study of response to subunit inactivated influenza vaccine. The CDR3 extends over 18 amino acids. The V gene's germline CDR1 is DFQATT and CDR2 SNEGSKA (reference sequence). V was pared by 0 bases and J by 6 bases, with 16 bases of the junction left unmatched. TCRdb redid the calling of the RT-PCR reads with MiXCR, one entry per CDR3 protein. The sample includes 700,000 to 800,000 distinct CDR3 sequences, less than 20% seen only once; the top ten take roughly 10%. This clonotype showed up just a few times. Its antigen is unknown. Findings and caveats of the study: Each seasonal flu vaccination may recruit only limited new T cells, authors suggested.

The origin of this receptor is a man in his fifties who received an inactivated influenza vaccine. Sequenced material: PBMCs from blood, taken roughly 5 days after vaccination. The J gene is TRBJ2-1, the V gene TRBV20-1, with TRBD2 matching over 8 bases. The CDR3 nucleotides read TGCAGTGCTAGAGATCTGACGGGAGGGCCCTCGTGGGGCAATGAGCAGTTCTTC. Translated, it gives CSARDLTGGPSWGNEQFF.